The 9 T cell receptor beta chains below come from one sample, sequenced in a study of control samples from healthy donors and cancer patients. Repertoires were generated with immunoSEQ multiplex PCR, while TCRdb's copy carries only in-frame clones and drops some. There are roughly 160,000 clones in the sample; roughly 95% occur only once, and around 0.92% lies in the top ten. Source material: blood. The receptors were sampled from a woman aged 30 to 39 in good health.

The CDR3, as DNA: TGTGCCAGCAGCCATGAAGGTGGCAGTAATCTAGTATCGAGAAACACCATATATTTT. Amino acid sequence: CASSHEGGSNLVSRNTIYF. This chain links TRBV4-2 with TRBJ1-3, with unresolved D. This CDR3 is 19 amino acids long. V dropped 3 bases and J dropped 5 bases, with 26 bases sitting between them. The germline CDR1 and CDR2 sequences are LGHNA and YNFKEQ.

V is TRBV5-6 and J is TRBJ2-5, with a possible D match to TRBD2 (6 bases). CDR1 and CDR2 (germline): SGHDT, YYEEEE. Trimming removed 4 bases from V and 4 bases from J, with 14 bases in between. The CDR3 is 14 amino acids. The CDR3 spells CASSPRDGGETQYF. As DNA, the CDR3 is TGTGCCAGCAGCCCGCGGGACGGAGGAGAGACCCAGTACTTC.

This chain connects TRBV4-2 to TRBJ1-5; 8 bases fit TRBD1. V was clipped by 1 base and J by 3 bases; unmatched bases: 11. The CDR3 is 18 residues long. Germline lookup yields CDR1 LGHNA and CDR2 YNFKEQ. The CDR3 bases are TGTGCCAGCAGCCAAGGGGGAGGGGACAGGAATCACAATCAGCCCCAGCATTTT. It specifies CASSQGGGDRNHNQPQHF.

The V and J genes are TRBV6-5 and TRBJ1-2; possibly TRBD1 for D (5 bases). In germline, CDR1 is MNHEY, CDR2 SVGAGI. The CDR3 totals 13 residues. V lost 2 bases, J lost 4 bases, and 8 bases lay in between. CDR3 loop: CASSYGASYGYTF. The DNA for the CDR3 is TGTGCCAGCAGTTACGGGGCCAGCTATGGCTACACCTTC.

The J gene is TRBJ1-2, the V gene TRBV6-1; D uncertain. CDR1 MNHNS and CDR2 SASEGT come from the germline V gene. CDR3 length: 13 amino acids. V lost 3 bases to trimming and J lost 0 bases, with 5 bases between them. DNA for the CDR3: TGTGCCAGCAGTGACAGACCTAACTATGGCTACACCTTC. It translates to CASSDRPNYGYTF.

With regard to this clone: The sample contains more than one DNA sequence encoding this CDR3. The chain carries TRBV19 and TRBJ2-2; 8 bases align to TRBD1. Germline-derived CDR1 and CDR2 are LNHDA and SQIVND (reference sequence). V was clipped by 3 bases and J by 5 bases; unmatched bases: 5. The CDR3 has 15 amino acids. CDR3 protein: CASSMTGVGTGELFF. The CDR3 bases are TGTGCCAGTAGTATGACAGGGGTGGGGACCGGGGAGCTGTTTTTT.

The CDR3: CASSLRKEGGYTF. As DNA, the CDR3 is TGTGCCAGCAGTTTAAGGAAGGAGGGTGGCTACACCTTC. The gene calls are TRBV27 and TRBJ1-2; D ambiguous. The V gene's germline CDR1 is MNHEY and CDR2 SMNVEV (reference sequence). V shed 2 bases and J shed 7 bases, with 11 bases lying between them. This CDR3 region has 13 residues.

The CDR3 sequence is CSAGTGKETQYF. The CDR3 DNA reads TGCAGCGCCGGGACAGGGAAAGAGACCCAGTACTTC. The V call is TRBV29-1, the J call TRBJ2-5; 9 positions match TRBD1. V trimming: 7 bases; J trimming: 3 bases; junction bases outside the gene matches: 3. Germline V gene sequence: CDR1 SQVTM, CDR2 ANQGSEA. The CDR3 sequence is 12 residues long.

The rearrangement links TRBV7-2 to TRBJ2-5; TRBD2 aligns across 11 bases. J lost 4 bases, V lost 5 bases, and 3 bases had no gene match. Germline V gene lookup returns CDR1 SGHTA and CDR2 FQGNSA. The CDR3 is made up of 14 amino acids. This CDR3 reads CASSTGLAAETQYF. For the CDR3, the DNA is TGTGCCAGCAGCACGGGACTAGCGGCAGAGACCCAGTACTTC.